This T cell receptor (beta chain) is from a study of identical twins. Study-level results: Donors were not followed over many years; analysis was cross-sectional. Invariant cells of the MAIT and iNKT types might have partly distorted the zero-insertion analyses.

Template switching added a universal primer site, and cDNA bore unique molecular identifiers. One entry per CDR3 protein results from TCRdb running MiXCR on the 5' RACE reads. The sample contains 500,000 to 700,000 distinct CDR3 sequences, roughly 6.6% of which appear only once. This clonotype was observed a few times. As yet, its antigen is unknown. The same sample was also studied in work on yellow fever vaccine responses in identical twins. That study reports: Twins reportedly had a vaccine T cell response that seemed partly convergent, partly personalized.

This sequence was found in a woman aged 18-29 years in good health. Sequenced material: PBMCs.

CDR3 sequence (DNA): TGCAGTGCTAGAGGTGAAAAGCGGGTCTCCTACGAGCAGTACTTC. The encoded protein is CSARGEKRVSYEQYF. The rearrangement links TRBV20-1 to TRBJ2-7; tentative D call: TRBD2 (6 bases). Trimming took 1 base from V and 0 from J, leaving 13 bases between them. CDR3 length: 15 residues. In germline, CDR1 is DFQATT, CDR2 SNEGSKA (reference sequence).